The clone carrying this T cell receptor (beta chain) showed up just a few times. Antigen unknown. The ends were cut back, 1 base at V and 3 bases at J, with 10 bases in the middle. Germline CDR1 and CDR2: SGHTA and FQGNSA. CDR3 size: 14 residues. The sample is drawn from a study of T cells after yellow fever vaccination. Overall study context: SMART-Seq v4 Ultra Low Input prepared libraries from low-cell fractions.

Study conclusions and caveats: Researchers report a weaker secondary response that nonetheless peaked faster, day 5 versus 15.

Template-switching 5'RACE yielded the TCR cDNA; a universal primer site and UMIs were added in the process. TCRdb fed the 5' RACE reads into MiXCR, producing one record per CDR3 protein. The data contain hundreds of thousands of distinct CDR3 sequences, 8.5% to 10% of them singletons. The chain employs TRBV7-2 and TRBJ2-7; maybe TRBD1 (6 bases). The sample was CD4+ T cells sorted from PBMCs, taken 5 days after the yellow fever booster vaccination. This receptor was obtained from a man aged 18 to 30 who received the YFV17D yellow fever vaccine. Here the CDR3 DNA reads TGTGCCAGCAGCTTAGAAAGGGGGTACTACGAGCAGTACGTC. Translation: CASSLERGYYEQYV.